This is a list of T cell receptor beta chains from one sample in a study of blood T cell repertoires in COVID-19. Sequencing used immunoSEQ multiplex PCR; TCRdb keeps in-frame clones, though not all of them. The sample includes some 380,000 clones, more than 70% of them seen just once. Sequences were obtained from PBMCs or T cells enriched from blood (not recorded which). These receptor sequences come from a man under 40 who had recovered from COVID-19. The CDR3 runs from the conserved cysteine through the conserved F or W. The order of the fields is CDR3 length, clone size, J gene, D gene, V gene, CDR3 DNA, CDR3 protein. D genes are given only for firm matches. Some rows mark clone size as missing; the rest say once, few, many or name a class of expanded clone.

14 . TRBJ2-4 TRBD1 TRBV6-5 TGTGCCAGCAGTTACTCGGGGACAGGAAACATTCAGTACTTC CASSYSGTGNIQYF
16 . TRBJ1-5 TRBD1 TRBV7-9 TGTGCCAGCAGCTTGGGCAGGGGGATGAGGAATCAGCCCCAGCATTTT CASSLGRGMRNQPQHF
13 . TRBJ2-3 . TRBV12-3/TRBV12-4 TGTGCCAGCAGTCCGGGGTCCCCAGATACGCAGTATTTT CASSPGSPDTQYF
14 . TRBJ1-6 TRBD1 TRBV27 TGTGCCAGCAGTACCAGGACAGGGAGGGCACCCCTCCACTTT CASSTRTGRAPLHF
17 . TRBJ2-6 TRBD2 TRBV9 TGTGCCAGCAGCGTGGGACTAGCGGGAGCTGGGGCCAACGTCCTGACTTTC CASSVGLAGAGANVLTF
15 . TRBJ1-2 TRBD1 TRBV11-1 TGTGCCAGCAGCTTCGCCAGGGACAGGGGCTATGGCTACACCTTC CASSFARDRGYGYTF
15 . TRBJ2-7 TRBD1 TRBV7-3 TGTGCCAGCAGCTTACGGGACAGAATTTCCTACGAGCAGTACTTC CASSLRDRISYEQYF
11 . TRBJ2-2 . TRBV27 TGTGCCAGCAGTTTGGGCGTGGAGCTGTTTTTT CASSLGVELFF
14 few TRBJ1-3 . TRBV3-1/TRBV3-2 TGTGCCAGCAGCCAACACGGCTCTGGAAACACCATATATTTT CASSQHGSGNTIYF
16 . TRBJ2-5 TRBD1 TRBV23-1 TGCGCCAGCAGACGAGGAAACAGGGGTTTGAAAGAGACCCAGTACTTC CASRRGNRGLKETQYF
16 . TRBJ1-2 . TRBV19 TGTGCCAGTAGTCCCTTGGATGCAGGGGTGAACTATGGCTACACCTTC CASSPLDAGVNYGYTF
15 . TRBJ2-1 . TRBV30 TGTGCCCTCCTCCGCCGCGGCCTGGGCTACAATGAGCAGTTCTTC CALLRRGLGYNEQFF
15 . TRBJ1-3 . TRBV6-5 TGTGCCAGCAATATCCCCGGGAGCTCTGGAAACACCATATATTTT CASNIPGSSGNTIYF
15 once TRBJ2-5 . TRBV7-9 TGTGCCAGCACCCCCCAGGGAAGCTCTTTAGAGACCCAGTACTTC CASTPQGSSLETQYF
13 few TRBJ2-7 . TRBV11-3 TGTGCCAGCAGCTTGTACAGCTCCTACGAGCAGTACTTC CASSLYSSYEQYF
13 once TRBJ1-3 . TRBV5-5 TGTGCCAGCAGCGGCGGAGTTGGAAACACCATATATTTT CASSGGVGNTIYF
16 . TRBJ1-1 . TRBV7-9 TGTGCCAGCAGCTTGGCCGGACAGCGGGGGACGCCTGAAGCTTTCTTT CASSLAGQRGTPEAFF
16 . TRBJ2-5 . TRBV18 TGTGCCAGCTCACCACAGACAGGTCTATCCCAAGAGACCCAGTACTTC CASSPQTGLSQETQYF
16 . TRBJ1-6 . TRBV4-2 TGTGCCAGCAGCCCCGATTTCGGCCAGGTTGGTTCACCCCTCCACTTT CASSPDFGQVGSPLHF
14 . TRBJ2-2 TRBD1 TRBV10-3 TGTGCCATCAGTGAGAACAGGGGAACCGGGGAGCTGTTTTTT CAISENRGTGELFF
15 . TRBJ1-3 . TRBV7-9 TGTGCCAGCAGCCAACCCACAGACTCTGGAAACACCATATATTTT CASSQPTDSGNTIYF
13 once TRBJ1-6 . TRBV15 TGTGCCACCGCGGGGGGGATTAATTCACCCCTCCACTTT CATAGGINSPLHF
17 . TRBJ2-2 . TRBV9 TGTGCCAGCAGCGAAGAATCCCAGCTACCTAGCACCGGGGAGCTGTTTTTT CASSEESQLPSTGELFF
12 . TRBJ2-3 . TRBV30 TGTGCCTGGAACCAGGTCTCGGATACGCAGTATTTT CAWNQVSDTQYF
15 . TRBJ2-6 TRBD1 TRBV30 TGTGCCTCGGGGACAGGGGGCTTTGGGGCCAACGTCCTGACTTTC CASGTGGFGANVLTF
18 . TRBJ2-3 TRBD1 TRBV14 TGTGCCAGCAGCCCGTGGACAGGGGGAGACTCCGGCACAGATACGCAGTATTTT CASSPWTGGDSGTDTQYF
16 . TRBJ1-1 . TRBV19 TGTGCCAGTAGTATAGGGCCCCAGGGCGTGGACACTGAAGCTTTCTTT CASSIGPQGVDTEAFF
11 . TRBJ2-1 . TRBV14 TGTGCCAGCAGCCAGGAGAATGAGCAGTTCTTC CASSQENEQFF
15 . TRBJ2-3 TRBD2 TRBV19 TGTGCCAGTAATGGGCGGGGGGGCCCCACAGATACGCAGTATTTT CASNGRGGPTDTQYF
13 . TRBJ1-6 . TRBV27 TGTGCCAGCCGGGTGACAGTCCATTCACCCCTCCACTTT CASRVTVHSPLHF
11 . TRBJ2-7 . TRBV30 TGTGCCTGGAGCACCCTCGGGGAGCAGTACTTC CAWSTLGEQYF
14 once TRBJ2-7 TRBD2 TRBV19 TGTGCCAGTAGTACGACCGGGACTAGCGGGGAGCAGTACTTC CASSTTGTSGEQYF
14 . TRBJ1-1 . TRBV7-9 TGTGCCAGCAGCATACTAACAGGGTCGGGTTCAGCTTTCTTT CASSILTGSGSAFF
13 . TRBJ1-2 . TRBV5-1 TGCGCCAGCAGCTTGGGAGGCAATTCCGGCTACACCTTC CASSLGGNSGYTF
12 . TRBJ2-7 . TRBV29-1 TGCAGCGTTGATACAGATGTAGACGAGCAGTACTTC CSVDTDVDEQYF
14 . TRBJ2-1 TRBD2 TRBV9 TGTGCCAGCAGCCCGCGGGGGGAACCCAATGAGCAGTTCTTC CASSPRGEPNEQFF
14 . TRBJ1-1 . TRBV7-9 TGTGCCAGCAGGTGGGGGGGCCAGAGACTTGAAGCTTTCTTT CASRWGGQRLEAFF
12 . TRBJ2-7 . TRBV12-3/TRBV12-4 TGTGCCAGCAGCCAACAGGGTGACGAGCAGTACTTC CASSQQGDEQYF
13 once TRBJ1-2 . TRBV7-9 TGTGCCAGCAGCCCAGACCCAGGCGTCGGCTACACCTTC CASSPDPGVGYTF
14 . TRBJ1-2 . TRBV7-2 TGTGCCAGCAGCTTAGTGGAGGGGTACTATGGCTACACCTTC CASSLVEGYYGYTF
13 . TRBJ1-2 . TRBV6-4 TGTGCCAGCCGCCCCTCAGGGAACTATGGCTACACCTTC CASRPSGNYGYTF
14 many TRBJ1-2 . TRBV5-1 TGCGCCAGCAGCTTGGCCGGAGCTAACTATGGCTACACCTTC CASSLAGANYGYTF
15 few TRBJ1-5 . TRBV5-1 TGCGCCAGCAGCCGCGACAGCCTTAGCAATCAGCCCCAGCATTTT CASSRDSLSNQPQHF
16 . TRBJ2-7 TRBD1 TRBV5-6 TGTGCCAGCAGCCGAAAGCCAGGGGGCGCACCCTACGAGCAGTACTTC CASSRKPGGAPYEQYF
17 once TRBJ1-5 . TRBV11-2 TGTGCCAGCAGCTTAGATTCGCAGACAGGCTTCAATCAGCCCCAGCATTTT CASSLDSQTGFNQPQHF
14 . TRBJ1-2 . TRBV9 TGTGCCAGCAGCGTAGGAGGACAGAACTATGGCTACACCTTC CASSVGGQNYGYTF
15 . TRBJ2-2 TRBD1 TRBV19 TGTGCCAGTAATACCGGGACAGGGGTTGCCGGGGAGCTGTTTTTT CASNTGTGVAGELFF
15 . TRBJ2-1 TRBD1 TRBV10-3 TGTGCCATCAGGAGAACAGGGGGCGCCTACAATGAGCAGTTCTTC CAIRRTGGAYNEQFF
13 . TRBJ2-5 TRBD1 TRBV30 TGTGCCTGGGCTCAGGGGGCGAGGGAGACCCAGTACTTC CAWAQGARETQYF
16 . TRBJ1-2 . TRBV7-9 TGTGCCAGCAGCCCCCTCCCGGGGGTTACTAACTATGGCTACACCTTC CASSPLPGVTNYGYTF
13 . TRBJ1-3 . TRBV6-5 TGTGCCAGCAGGCTCGACAGGGGAAACACCATATATTTT CASRLDRGNTIYF
13 . TRBJ1-2 TRBD1 TRBV30 TGTGCCTGGGGACGACAGGGGTTATATGGCTACACCTTC CAWGRQGLYGYTF
14 . TRBJ1-2 . TRBV4-3 TGCGCCAGCAGCCAAGATGTCGGTAACTATGGCTACACCTTC CASSQDVGNYGYTF
18 . TRBJ2-3 TRBD2 TRBV7-2 TGTGCCAGCAGCTTATTGGCTAGCGGGGGCCGCGGCACAGATACGCAGTATTTT CASSLLASGGRGTDTQYF
14 once TRBJ2-1 . TRBV2 TGTGCCAGCACTGGATGGGGGGTCGGAAATGAGCAGTTCTTC CASTGWGVGNEQFF